Below, one T cell receptor (beta chain) is given with its context. The sample is drawn from a study of blood T cell repertoires in COVID-19. V was cut by 4 bases and J by 11 bases, with 12 bases left in between. Germline V lookup: CDR1 LGHDT, CDR2 YNNKEL (reference sequence). This CDR3 has 13 amino acids. In the original workflow: It was from reference gene primer amplification that nucleated cell counts were estimated. Some clones are missing from TCRdb's copy, which holds only in-frame ones; the method was immunoSEQ multiplex PCR. That table is the source of V, J and clone size, and D and trimming were worked out from the DNA. The sample lists some 130,000 clones; approximately 84% were seen once.

This clonotype was obtained from a woman of 80 years or more with acute or convalescent COVID-19. This sequence joins TRBV3-1 (or the pseudogene TRBV3-2) and TRBJ1-6; the D gene is possibly TRBD1 (6 bases). The sample was peripheral blood. CDR3 sequence: CASSRNRDPPLHF. CDR3 DNA sequence: TGTGCCAGCAGCCGAAACAGGGATCCACCCCTCCACTTT.